The 24 T cell receptor beta chains presented below share a single source sample, sequenced in a study of glioma-infiltrating T cells after dendritic cell vaccination. Generated by immunoSEQ multiplex PCR, the TCRdb table keeps only in-frame clones and is missing some. The sample includes under 100,000 clones, 85% to 90% of them seen just once. The material sequenced was blood, taken before dendritic cell vaccination. The receptor set was obtained from a human donor with glioblastoma.

The chain combines TRBV19 with TRBJ2-7; 9 bases align to TRBD2. The germline CDR1 and CDR2 sequences are LNHDA and SQIVND (reference sequence). This CDR3 region has 13 residues. V lost 4 bases, J lost 5 bases, and 3 bases stayed unmatched. CDR3 region: CASSRVAGDEQYF. CDR3 DNA sequence: TGTGCCAGTAGTAGGGTAGCGGGAGACGAGCAGTACTTC. Using reference TRBV19 and TRBJ2-7 for the parts outside the CDR3, the full variable domain is DGGITQSPKYLFRKEGQNVTLSCEQNLNHDAMYWYRQDPGQGLRLIYYSQIVNDFQKGDIAEGYSVSREKKESFPLTVTSAQKNPTAFYLCASSRVAGDEQYFGPGTRLTVT.

This clone was recorded once. The V and J genes are TRBV15 and TRBJ2-7, with D uncertain. The CDR3 contains 15 residues. The V gene's germline CDR1 is LNHNV and CDR2 YYDKDF (reference sequence). Trimming stripped 2 bases from V and 3 bases from J, with 14 bases between. Written as DNA, the CDR3 is TGTGCCACCAGCAGACCCGGATTCAGCGACTACGAGCAGTACTTC. Its protein is CATSRPGFSDYEQYF.

This rearrangement joins TRBV6-1 to TRBJ2-6; 7 bases match TRBD1. Germline V gene sequence: CDR1 MNHNS, CDR2 SASEGT. This CDR3 region has 18 residues. The ends lost 4 bases at V and 4 bases at J; junction bases unmatched: 13. CDR3: CASSASKLQGSGANVLTF. In nucleotides, the CDR3 is TGTGCCAGCAGTGCGTCGAAGTTACAGGGGTCCGGGGCCAACGTCCTGACTTTC.

The chain recombines TRBV5-1 with TRBJ2-3; 12 positions agree with TRBD1. The V segment lost 0 bases and the J segment 7 bases; nucleotides outside the gene matches: 6. Germline V gives CDR1 SGHRS, CDR2 YFSETQ. The CDR3 extends over 16 amino acids. This CDR3 reads CASSLAPGQGANTQYF. As DNA, the CDR3 is TGCGCCAGCAGCTTGGCCCCGGGACAGGGGGCAAATACGCAGTATTTT.

This clone has more than one count but fewer than ten. The chain recombines TRBV28 with TRBJ1-1; 7 nucleotides align to TRBD1. CDR1 and CDR2 from the germline V gene are MDHEN and SYDVKM. V shed 2 bases, J shed 11 bases, and the junction held 8 bases outside the gene matches. The CDR3 has 13 residues. DNA for the CDR3: TGTGCCAGCAGTTTACCCTTAGGAGGGGGCGCTTTCTTT. Translation: CASSLPLGGGAFF.

The chain links TRBV29-1 to TRBJ2-2; D might be TRBD1 (6 bases). Looked up from germline, CDR1 is SQVTM and CDR2 is ANQGSEA. Trimming cost V 4 bases and J 5 bases, with 14 bases left between them. The CDR3 has 14 amino acids. CDR3 nucleotides: TGCAGCGTTGTCCCATACAGGGAAACCGGGGAGCTGTTTTTT. It specifies CSVVPYRETGELFF.

The rearrangement uses TRBV7-8 and TRBJ1-5; weak D call: TRBD1 (6 bases). The germline V gene encodes CDR1 SGHVS and CDR2 FQNEAQ. V lost 6 bases and J lost 5, with 11 bases in between. The CDR3 length is 13 residues. Written as DNA, the CDR3 is TGTGCCAGCAGGCTAGAGGGGGATCAGCCCCAGCATTTT. Its protein is CASRLEGDQPQHF. The variable domain in full, completed from reference TRBV7-8 and TRBJ1-5, reads GAGVSQSPRYKVAKRGQDVALRCDPISGHVSLFWYQQALGQGPEFLTYFQNEAQLDKSGLPSDRFFAERPEGSVSTLKIQRTQQEDSAVYLCASRLEGDQPQHFGDGTRLSIL.

This clone showed up just a few times. The rearrangement links TRBV7-9 to TRBJ1-2; no definite D call. CDR1 SEHNR and CDR2 FQNEAQ come from the germline V gene (reference sequence). The ends were cut back, 5 bases at V and 8 bases at J, with 12 bases in the middle. The CDR3 length is 12 residues. CDR3 sequence: CASSRNEEGYTF. In DNA, the CDR3 is TGTGCCAGCAGCCGAAATGAGGAAGGCTACACCTTC.

The V call is TRBV19, the J call TRBJ1-2; tentative D call: TRBD1 (6 bases). V was pared by 4 bases and J by 4 bases, with 10 bases between. CDR1 is LNHDA and CDR2 is SQIVND in the germline V gene (reference sequence). The CDR3 contains 13 residues. CDR3 DNA: TGTGCCAGTAGTAATCAGGGGATCTATGGCTACACCTTC. Amino acids: CASSNQGIYGYTF. Looking up the rest from reference TRBV19 and TRBJ1-2 gives the full variable domain: DGGITQSPKYLFRKEGQNVTLSCEQNLNHDAMYWYRQDPGQGLRLIYYSQIVNDFQKGDIAEGYSVSREKKESFPLTVTSAQKNPTAFYLCASSNQGIYGYTFGSGTRLTVV.

There are a few counts of this clone. The V and J genes are TRBV14 and TRBJ2-7; TRBD2 agrees at 7 bases. This CDR3 comprises 15 residues. V lost 4 bases to trimming and J lost 2 bases; unmatched junction nucleotides: 8. Germline CDR1 SGHDN, CDR2 FVKESK. CDR3 DNA: TGTGCCAGCAGCCTTATGAGCGGGACGACCTACGAGCAGTACTTC. Translated: CASSLMSGTTYEQYF.

The table lists this clone with a few counts. The chain employs TRBV28 and TRBJ2-2, with 9 bases that match TRBD1. CDR1 is MDHEN, CDR2 SYDVKM, per germline. The junction had 9 bases not matched to a gene; V was cut back by 7 bases and J by 6 bases. This CDR3 has 15 residues. The CDR3 loop is CASTTPGQGSGELFF. CDR3 nucleotides: TGTGCCAGCACCACTCCGGGACAGGGTTCCGGGGAGCTGTTTTTT. Based on the CDR3 plus reference TRBV28 and TRBJ2-2, the full variable domain is DVKVTQSSRYLVKRTGEKVFLECVQDMDHENMFWYRQDPGLGLRLIYFSYDVKMKEKGDIPEGYSVSREKKERFSLILESASTNQTSMYLCASTTPGQGSGELFFGEGSRLTVL.

This sequence joins TRBV20-1 and TRBJ2-1; D gene unclear. V gave up 0 bases and J gave up 10 bases, with 7 bases separating them. The germline gives CDR1 DFQATT, CDR2 SNEGSKA (reference sequence). The CDR3 runs 11 residues. CDR3: CSARDSKEQFF. The CDR3 DNA reads as TGCAGTGCTAGAGATTCCAAAGAGCAGTTCTTC.

The chain carries TRBV20-1 and TRBJ2-1; D unclear. This CDR3 is built from 11 residues. Trimming shortened V by 4 bases and J by 5 bases, and 6 bases separated the two germline ends. CDR1 DFQATT and CDR2 SNEGSKA come from the germline V gene (reference sequence). The CDR3 DNA reads as TGCAGTGCTACCCCTAACAATGAGCAGTTCTTC. This sequence encodes CSATPNNEQFF.

The rearrangement joins TRBV21-1 to TRBJ2-7; the table's D call, TRBD1, has no DNA check behind it. TRBV21-1 corresponds to a pseudogene. The CDR3 is 11 residues long. The DNA for the CDR3 is TGTGCCAGCGATCAGGTCTACGAGCAGTACTTC. Protein: CASDQVYEQYF.

This clone was detected only a few times. The genes are TRBV2 and TRBJ2-7; 7 bases fit TRBD2. The CDR3 is 11 amino acids. V was clipped by 11 bases and J by 1 base; unmatched bases: 2. Germline assignment: CDR1 SNHLY and CDR2 FYNNEI. CDR3 bases: TGTGCCGGCGGGGGTTCCTACGAGCAGTACTTC. Its protein product is CAGGGSYEQYF. The full variable domain, completed using reference TRBV2 and TRBJ2-7, is EPEVTQTPSHQVTQMGQEVILRCVPISNHLYFYWYRQILGQKVEFLVSFYNNEISEKSEIFDDQFSVERPDGSNFTLKIRSTKLEDSAMYFCAGGGSYEQYFGPGTRLTVT.

The V gene is TRBV4-2, the J gene TRBJ2-7; D remains ambiguous. The CDR3 loop spans 13 amino acids. Germline V gene lookup returns CDR1 LGHNA and CDR2 YNFKEQ. V lost 1 base, J lost 3 bases, and 7 bases lay in between. The CDR3 nucleotides read TGTGCCAGCAGCCAAGGACTGGTCTACGAGCAGTACTTC. Its translation: CASSQGLVYEQYF.

This chain uses TRBV5-1 with TRBJ2-2; 8 bases are a match to TRBD2. This CDR3 contains 17 residues. V was clipped by 1 base and J by 7 bases; unmatched bases: 12. Per the germline V gene, CDR1 is SGHRS and CDR2 is YFSETQ. CDR3 DNA: TGCGCCAGCAGCTTGTTAGCGGGAAATAGAGTGAGCGGGGAGCTGTTTTTT. As protein: CASSLLAGNRVSGELFF.

A note on this clone: The same CDR3 arises from other DNA sequences in this sample as well. This sequence joins TRBV5-1 and TRBJ1-1, with D maybe TRBD1 (5 bases). Per the germline V gene, CDR1 is SGHRS and CDR2 is YFSETQ. The CDR3 runs to 13 residues. Between the trimmed V and J ends, which lost 1 base and 2 bases, there was a span of 6 bases. The DNA of the CDR3 is TGCGCCAGCAGCTTGACAGGTAACACTGAAGCTTTCTTT. It specifies CASSLTGNTEAFF.

V usage is TRBV5-1 and J usage is TRBJ2-3; 8 bases match TRBD1. The trim removed 4 bases at V and 3 bases at J, leaving 4 bases unmatched. The germline gives CDR1 SGHRS, CDR2 YFSETQ. There are 14 residues in the CDR3. The CDR3 coding sequence is TGCGCCAGCAGCACCGGACAGGGAACAGATACGCAGTATTTT. Protein product: CASSTGQGTDTQYF. Complete variable domain (other parts from reference TRBV5-1 and TRBJ2-3): KAGVTQTPRYLIKTRGQQVTLSCSPISGHRSVSWYQQTPGQGLQFLFEYFSETQRNKGNFPGRFSGRQFSNSRSEMNVSTLELGDSALYLCASSTGQGTDTQYFGPGTRLTVL.

The gene calls are TRBV5-1 and TRBJ2-7; TRBD1 matches at 8 bases. V trimming: 1 base; J trimming: 2 bases; junction bases outside the gene matches: 5. The CDR3 length is 15 residues. Germline V gene sequence: CDR1 SGHRS, CDR2 YFSETQ. The CDR3 DNA reads as TGCGCCAGCAGCTTGTGGGTGACAGGGGCCTACGAGCAGTACTTC. It encodes CASSLWVTGAYEQYF.

V and J are TRBV5-1 and TRBJ2-1; a weak D match, TRBD1 (7 bases). From germline, CDR1 is SGHRS and CDR2 YFSETQ. Between the trimmed V and J ends, which lost 1 base and 0 bases, there was a span of 11 bases. This CDR3 comprises 16 residues. CDR3 sequence reads: CASSLLQGGSYNEQFF. The CDR3 nucleotides are TGCGCCAGCAGCTTGTTGCAGGGGGGCTCCTACAATGAGCAGTTCTTC.

J is TRBJ2-7 and V is TRBV7-3, with D perhaps TRBD2 (7 bases). V lost 3 bases and J lost 2, with 11 bases in between. Germline loops: CDR1 SGHTA, CDR2 FQGTGA. The CDR3 spans 14 residues. The CDR3 loop reads CASSLGGTPYEQYF. The CDR3, as DNA: TGTGCCAGCAGCTTGGGAGGGACACCCTACGAGCAGTACTTC.

This chain joins TRBV5-1 and TRBJ1-2; a weak D match, TRBD1 (6 bases). CDR3 length equals 13 residues. V lost 1 base and J lost 4, with 8 bases in between. Germline V gene sequence: CDR1 SGHRS, CDR2 YFSETQ. This CDR3 reads CASSLRTVYGYTF. The CDR3 nucleotides are TGCGCCAGCAGCTTGAGGACAGTCTATGGCTACACCTTC.

This sequence joins TRBV2 and TRBJ1-2; 8 bases line up with TRBD1. Germline lookup yields CDR1 SNHLY and CDR2 FYNNEI. V was clipped by 6 bases and J by 6 bases; unmatched bases: 9. The CDR3 has 14 amino acids. CDR3 region: CASRLQGGNNGYTF. The CDR3 bases are TGTGCCAGCAGGCTACAGGGGGGGAATAATGGCTACACCTTC.